The 11 T cell receptor beta chains reported below all come from one sample, sequenced in a study of blood T cells in healthy people across ages. Next came a second PCR, run for about 7 to 12 cycles, which used a sample-barcoded 5' primer along with a J-beta primer mix. TCRdb recomputed calls from the 5' RACE reads with MiXCR, one row per CDR3 protein. The sample carries around 2 million distinct CDR3 sequences, approximately 40% recorded once. Sequenced: blood. The receptors derive from a human donor in good health.

As regards this clonotype: A far larger clone is just one base off, so this is likely a read error. This chain joins TRBV7-6 and TRBJ1-1; D may be TRBD1 (6 bases). The CDR3 contains 13 residues. Per germline, CDR1 SGHVS and CDR2 FNYEAQ. This chain's CDR3 is CANSLQGNTEAFF. CDR3 coding DNA: TGTGCCAACAGCTTACAGGGGAACACTGAAGCTTTCTTT. The full variable domain, rest sourced from reference TRBV7-6 and TRBJ1-1, is GAGVSQSPRYKVTKRGQDVALRCDPISGHVSLYWYRQALGQGPEFLTYFNYEAQQDKSGLPNDRFSAERPEGSISTLTIQRTEQRDSAMYRCANSLQGNTEAFFGQGTRLTVV.

This clonotype was detected a few times. The chain carries TRBV28 and TRBJ2-1; possibly TRBD2 for D (6 bases). Trimming pared 8 bases from V and 4 bases from J, leaving 24 bases between. In germline, CDR1 is MDHEN, CDR2 SYDVKM. This CDR3 has 17 residues. CDR3 nucleotides: TGTGCCAGCGTCTTGGGAGGTACGACATCCCTATACAATGAGCAGTTCTTC. Its protein is CASVLGGTTSLYNEQFF. The complete variable domain, with remaining parts taken from reference TRBV28 and TRBJ2-1, reads DVKVTQSSRYLVKRTGEKVFLECVQDMDHENMFWYRQDPGLGLRLIYFSYDVKMKEKGDIPEGYSVSREKKERFSLILESASTNQTSMYLCASVLGGTTSLYNEQFFGPGTRLTVL.

The V and J genes are TRBV28 and TRBJ2-1; D gene unclear. This CDR3 is built from 18 residues. V lost 5 bases and J lost 0, with 20 bases in between. From germline, CDR1 is MDHEN and CDR2 SYDVKM. In nucleotides, the CDR3 is TGTGCCAGCAGTCAAAGGCAGCACCTCAAGAGCTCCTACAATGAGCAGTTCTTC. It is translated as CASSQRQHLKSSYNEQFF.

This clonotype was detected many times. The chain couples TRBV5-1 to TRBJ2-7, with 10 bases matching TRBD2. The V gene's germline CDR1 is SGHRS and CDR2 YFSETQ. V shed 0 bases and J 0 bases; nucleotides not matched to a gene: 3. The CDR3 sequence is 16 residues long. Here the CDR3 reads CASSLGLAGVSYEQYF. In DNA, the CDR3 is TGCGCCAGCAGCTTGGGGCTAGCGGGGGTCTCCTACGAGCAGTACTTC.

The DNA for the CDR3 is TGTGCCATCTACGACGGAGCGGGGGGGCCCCACAATGAGCAGTTCTTC. It encodes CAIYDGAGGPHNEQFF. The chain has TRBV10-3 and TRBJ2-1; 10 nucleotides align to TRBD2. CDR3 length: 16 residues. Trimming took 8 bases from V and 5 from J; bases not matched to a gene: 12. In germline, CDR1 is ENHRY, CDR2 SYGVKD.

The chain links TRBV5-1 to TRBJ1-6, with D unclear. Germline V CDR1 and CDR2: SGHRS, YFSETQ. This CDR3 contains 13 residues. V was clipped by 4 bases and J by 8 bases, with 10 bases between them. The CDR3 coding sequence is TGCGCCAGCAGCCCGGATGAGGATTCACCCCTCCACTTT. This codes for CASSPDEDSPLHF.

Regarding this clonotype: With a much larger clone just one base away, this may be a read error. The chain carries TRBV4-3 and TRBJ2-3; D is possibly TRBD1 or TRBD2 (5 bases each). The CDR3 length is 15 residues. Germline assignment: CDR1 LGHNA and CDR2 YSLEER. In DNA form, the CDR3 reads TGCGTCAGCAGCCAAGATGGGGCGGAGGCAGATACGCAGTATTTT. It codes for CVSSQDGAEADTQYF.

This chain connects TRBV5-1 to TRBJ2-1; the match to TRBD2 covers 10 bases. The germline V gene encodes CDR1 SGHRS and CDR2 YFSETQ. J gave up 7 bases and V 0 bases, and 4 bases lay outside the gene matches. The CDR3 has 15 amino acids. CDR3 DNA: TGCGCCAGCAGCTTGGGAACTAGCGGGGAGAATGAGCAGTTCTTC. Amino acids: CASSLGTSGENEQFF.

This clonotype occurred once. V and J are TRBV5-1 and TRBJ1-2; TRBD1 agrees at 10 bases. The CDR3 consists of 15 residues. Germline CDR1 reads SGHRS; CDR2 reads YFSETQ. The V segment lost 4 bases and the J segment 5 bases; nucleotides outside the gene matches: 8. CDR3 in amino acids: CASSPGQGEGYGYTF. CDR3 sequence (DNA): TGCGCCAGCAGCCCAGGACAGGGGGAAGGGTATGGCTACACCTTC. The full variable domain, completed using reference TRBV5-1 and TRBJ1-2, is KAGVTQTPRYLIKTRGQQVTLSCSPISGHRSVSWYQQTPGQGLQFLFEYFSETQRNKGNFPGRFSGRQFSNSRSEMNVSTLELGDSALYLCASSPGQGEGYGYTFGSGTRLTVV.

This chain links TRBV7-3 with TRBJ2-1, with 9 bases fitting TRBD2. The germline V gene encodes CDR1 SGHTA and CDR2 FQGTGA. This CDR3 is 15 amino acids long. The trim removed 5 bases at V and 12 bases at J, leaving 14 bases unmatched. The CDR3 region is CASSPSGSGGLGQFF. CDR3 bases: TGTGCCAGCAGCCCTAGCGGTAGCGGGGGTCTTGGGCAGTTCTTC.

This chain links TRBV12-3 or TRBV12-4 with TRBJ2-1; unclear D gene. The CDR3 length is 14 residues. The V end lost 8 bases, the J end lost 6 bases, and 17 bases lay between the germline ends. Written as DNA, the CDR3 is TGTGCCAGCGGCCCAGAGTCTTGGGGCAATGAGCAGTTCTTC. Translated: CASGPESWGNEQFF.